The rows below give T cell receptor beta chains drawn from one sample of a study of CD8+ T cells in alopecia areata. Clones were sequenced by immunoSEQ multiplex PCR, and TCRdb holds only the in-frame ones, with some missing. The table lists about 190,000 clones, around 60% of them singletons. The source material was CD4+ T cells sorted from blood, sampled between weeks 49 and 50, from a patient treated with tofacitinib. All receptors derive from a human donor with alopecia areata. The CDR3 runs from the conserved cysteine through the conserved F or W. The order of the fields is clone size, V gene, D gene, J gene, CDR3 protein, CDR3 DNA. The D gene is left open where the match is weak. Some rows have no size entry. The others give once, few or many, or a class for an expanded clone.

>.|TRBV29-1|.|TRBJ2-7
CSVGLPLARSYEQYF
TGCAGCGTTGGGCTGCCTCTCGCCAGGTCCTACGAGCAGTACTTC
>.|TRBV30|TRBD2|TRBJ2-1
CAWSVFLLAGIWCCNEQFF
TGTGCCTGGAGTGTTTTCTTACTAGCGGGGATTTGGTGTTGCAATGAGCAGTTCTTC
>.|TRBV2|TRBD2|TRBJ2-5
CASSEFRTSGLEVETQYF
TGTGCCAGCAGTGAATTTAGGACTAGCGGGCTAGAGGTGGAGACCCAGTACTTC
>few|TRBV19|TRBD1|TRBJ2-4
CASTGQGHIQYF
TGTGCCAGTACTGGACAGGGGCACATTCAGTACTTC
>.|TRBV4-1|.|TRBJ1-2
CASSQGRSLNYGYTF
TGCGCCAGCAGCCAAGGCCGAAGTCTTAACTATGGCTACACCTTC
>.|TRBV7-2|TRBD2|TRBJ2-7
CASSLALKGLAGGKQYF
TGTGCCAGCAGCTTAGCCCTTAAGGGACTAGCGGGGGGCAAGCAGTACTTC
>.|TRBV6-5|.|TRBJ1-2
CASSPEPHYGYTF
TGTGCCAGCAGTCCAGAGCCGCACTATGGCTACACCTTC
>.|TRBV28|.|TRBJ1-6
CASLGGNSPLHF
TGTGCCAGCCTTGGGGGGAATTCACCCCTCCACTTT
>.|TRBV5-6|.|TRBJ2-5
CASSLDAGTQYF
TGTGCCAGCAGCTTGGACGCCGGGACCCAGTACTTC
>.|TRBV30|TRBD1|TRBJ1-1
CAWRGQGNTEAFF
TGTGCCTGGCGGGGACAGGGAAACACTGAAGCTTTCTTT
>.|TRBV4-3|TRBD2|TRBJ2-3
CASSQDGGGGTDTQYF
TGCGCCAGCAGCCAAGATGGAGGCGGGGGGACAGATACGCAGTATTTT
>.|TRBV7-3|.|TRBJ2-2
CASSLLGTGELFF
TGTGCCAGCAGCCTCTTGGGCACCGGGGAGCTGTTTTTT
>few|TRBV18|.|TRBJ2-5
CASSRGQETQYF
TGTGCCAGCTCCCGGGGCCAAGAGACCCAGTACTTC
>.|TRBV10-2|TRBD2|TRBJ2-7
CASMEGTSGPYEQYF
TGCGCCAGCATGGAAGGGACTAGCGGACCCTACGAGCAGTACTTC
>once|TRBV5-1|.|TRBJ2-1
CASGDNNEQFF
TGCGCCAGCGGCGATAACAATGAGCAGTTCTTC
>once|TRBV30|.|TRBJ2-3
CAWSPTGRSTDTQYF
TGTGCCTGGAGCCCTACAGGGCGATCTACAGATACGCAGTATTTT
>.|TRBV7-2|.|TRBJ2-7
CASSVRDSSYEQYF
TGTGCCAGCAGCGTCCGGGACTCGTCCTACGAGCAGTACTTC
>.|TRBV7-6|.|TRBJ1-1
CASSAGTNRATEAFF
TGTGCCAGCAGCGCGGGGACAAACAGGGCCACTGAAGCTTTCTTT
>.|TRBV19|TRBD2|TRBJ2-1
CASTTTGTIAYNEQFF
TGTGCCAGTACCACCACCGGGACTATAGCCTACAATGAGCAGTTCTTC
>.|TRBV5-1|.|TRBJ2-5
CASSLGRAETQYF
TGCGCCAGCAGCTTGGGGCGTGCAGAGACCCAGTACTTC
>few|TRBV7-2|TRBD2|TRBJ2-5
CASSLESGTTETQYF
TGTGCCAGCAGCTTAGAGTCCGGGACTACGGAGACCCAGTACTTC
>.|TRBV5-6|.|TRBJ1-2
CASSLERNYGYTF
TGTGCCAGCAGCTTAGAGCGAAACTATGGCTACACCTTC
>.|TRBV6-5|TRBD1|TRBJ1-4
CASSSTGNEKLFF
TGTGCCAGCAGTTCGACAGGGAATGAAAAACTGTTTTTT
>.|TRBV9|.|TRBJ1-5
CASSVGVSNQPQHF
TGTGCCAGCAGCGTCGGGGTCAGCAATCAGCCCCAGCATTTT
>.|TRBV7-9|.|TRBJ2-1
CASSFTGTLEQFF
TGTGCCAGCAGCTTCACGGGGACTTTAGAGCAGTTCTTC
>.|TRBV30|TRBD1|TRBJ1-2
CAWSGQGAQSYYGYTF
TGTGCCTGGAGTGGCCAGGGGGCCCAATCGTACTATGGCTACACCTTC
>.|TRBV2|TRBD1|TRBJ2-5
CASSAVIPTGGETQYF
TGTGCCAGCAGTGCCGTTATTCCGACAGGGGGAGAGACCCAGTACTTC
>.|TRBV7-2|TRBD2|TRBJ2-1
CASSFALRAGGTNNEQFF
TGTGCCAGCAGCTTTGCACTCAGAGCGGGGGGCACTAACAATGAGCAGTTCTTC
>.|TRBV19|.|TRBJ2-1
CASSRQSSYNEQFF
TGTGCCAGTAGTCGACAGAGCTCCTACAATGAGCAGTTCTTC
>.|TRBV23-1|.|TRBJ1-1
CASSQSPLSTGRGDTEAFF
TGCGCCAGCAGTCAATCTCCACTTTCGACAGGAAGGGGTGACACTGAAGCTTTCTTT
>.|TRBV27|.|TRBJ1-4
CASSPQGQHEKLFF
TGTGCCAGCAGTCCGCAAGGACAGCACGAAAAACTGTTTTTT
>.|TRBV6-5|.|TRBJ2-7
CASSYYAGGHYEQYF
TGTGCCAGCAGTTACTACGCAGGGGGGCACTACGAGCAGTACTTC
>many|TRBV11-3|.|TRBJ2-4
CASSLQSKNIQYF
TGTGCCAGCAGCTTACAATCCAAAAACATTCAGTACTTC
>.|TRBV6-1|TRBD1|TRBJ2-7
CASRSDRAPYEQYF
TGTGCCAGCAGATCGGACAGGGCCCCCTACGAGCAGTACTTC
>.|TRBV2|.|TRBJ1-1
CASSFLPGTMNTEAFF
TGTGCCAGCAGTTTTCTCCCCGGGACAATGAACACTGAAGCTTTCTTT
>.|TRBV30|.|TRBJ1-2
CAWSEGGGYTF
TGTGCCTGGAGTGAAGGGGGAGGCTACACCTTC
>once|TRBV25-1|TRBD2|TRBJ2-5
CASRGLAFGTQYF
TGTGCCAGCAGAGGACTAGCTTTTGGGACCCAGTACTTC
>.|TRBV7-9|.|TRBJ2-1
CASILTGTSYNEQFF
TGTGCCAGCATCCTGACCGGGACTTCTTACAATGAGCAGTTCTTC
>few|TRBV9|TRBD2|TRBJ2-5
CASSPGLAGPQETQYF
TGTGCCAGCAGCCCAGGACTAGCGGGGCCTCAAGAGACCCAGTACTTC
>.|TRBV30|.|TRBJ2-2
CACMKAAGELFF
TGTGCCTGTATGAAAGCAGCCGGGGAGCTGTTTTTT
>.|TRBV7-3|TRBD2|TRBJ2-3
CASSLSLAGATDTQYF
TGTGCCAGCAGCTTAAGCCTAGCGGGGGCCACAGATACGCAGTATTTT
>.|TRBV6-1|.|TRBJ2-7
CASSGRSSYEQYF
TGTGCCAGCAGTGGGAGGAGCTCCTACGAGCAGTACTTC
>once|TRBV9|.|TRBJ1-2
CASSVGAGDYGYTF
TGTGCCAGCAGCGTAGGGGCAGGGGACTATGGCTACACCTTC
>.|TRBV29-1|.|TRBJ1-1
CSVESRIPTEAFF
TGCAGCGTTGAATCACGGATTCCCACTGAAGCTTTCTTT
>few|TRBV7-8|.|TRBJ2-3
CASSPISGGYSDTQYF
TGTGCCAGCAGCCCGATCTCCGGGGGTTATTCAGATACGCAGTATTTT
>few|TRBV7-9|.|TRBJ1-1
CASSLDVEAFF
TGTGCCAGCAGCTTAGATGTTGAAGCTTTCTTT
>.|TRBV18|.|TRBJ1-2
CASSPLSGYYGYTF
TGTGCCAGCTCACCATTAAGCGGCTACTATGGCTACACCTTC
>.|TRBV29-1|.|TRBJ1-2
CSVEGYKANYGYTF
TGCAGCGTTGAAGGATATAAAGCTAACTATGGCTACACCTTC